This TCR beta chain emerged from a study of identifying expanded T cells in peripheral blood. Study-wide results and caveats: Variance in clone template counts between approximately 2-week samples significantly increased with total template count across all healthy donors.

CDR3 length: 17 amino acids. Trimming at V came to 4 bases and at J to 4 bases, leaving 10 bases not matched to a gene. Germline CDR1 and CDR2: SGHAT and FQNNGV. On this clone itself: As yet, its antigen is unknown.

Generated by immunoSEQ multiplex PCR, the TCRdb table keeps only in-frame clones and is missing some. The sample has some 78,000 clones; 84% are singletons. The chain joins TRBV11-2 to TRBJ2-2, with 9 bases aligning to TRBD1. Sample: blood. This receptor was identified in a person between 18 and 75 years old in good health. This chain's CDR3 is CASSSNTGGMGTGELFF. CDR3 nucleotides: TGTGCCAGCAGCTCCAATACAGGGGGCATGGGCACCGGGGAGCTGTTTTTT.